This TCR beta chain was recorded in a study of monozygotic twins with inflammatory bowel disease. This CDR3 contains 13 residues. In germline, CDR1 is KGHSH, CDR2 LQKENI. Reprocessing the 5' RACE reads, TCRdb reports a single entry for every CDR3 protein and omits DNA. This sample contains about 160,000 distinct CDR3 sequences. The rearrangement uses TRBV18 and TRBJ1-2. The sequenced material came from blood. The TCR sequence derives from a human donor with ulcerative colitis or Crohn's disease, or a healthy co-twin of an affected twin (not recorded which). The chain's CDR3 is CASSPAGNYGYTF. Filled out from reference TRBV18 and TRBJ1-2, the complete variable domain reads NAGVMQNPRHLVRRRGQEARLRCSPMKGHSHVYWYRQLPEEGLKFMVYLQKENIIDESGMPKERFSAEFPKEGPSILRIQQVVRGDSAAYFCASSPAGNYGYTFGSGTRLTVV.